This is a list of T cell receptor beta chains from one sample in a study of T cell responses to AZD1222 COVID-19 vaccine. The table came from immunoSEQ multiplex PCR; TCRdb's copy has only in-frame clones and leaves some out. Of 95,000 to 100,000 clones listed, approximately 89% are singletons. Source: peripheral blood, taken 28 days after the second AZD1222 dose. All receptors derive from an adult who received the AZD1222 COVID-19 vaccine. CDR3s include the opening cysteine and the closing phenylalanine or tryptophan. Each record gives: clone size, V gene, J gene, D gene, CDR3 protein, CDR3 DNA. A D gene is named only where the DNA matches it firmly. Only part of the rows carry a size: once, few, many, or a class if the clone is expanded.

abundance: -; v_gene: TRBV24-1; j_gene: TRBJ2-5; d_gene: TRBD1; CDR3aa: CATSESTGAVVAQYF; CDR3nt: TGTGCCACCAGTGAGTCGACAGGGGCCGTGGTGGCCCAGTACTTC
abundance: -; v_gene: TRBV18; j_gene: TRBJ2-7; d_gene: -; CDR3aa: CASSPPKAGNGYEQYF; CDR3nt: TGTGCCAGCTCACCACCGAAAGCCGGGAACGGTTACGAGCAGTACTTC
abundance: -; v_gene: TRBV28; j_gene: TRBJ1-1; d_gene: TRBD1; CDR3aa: CASSLRGRMNTEAFF; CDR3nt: TGTGCCAGCAGTTTGAGGGGGCGTATGAACACTGAAGCTTTCTTT
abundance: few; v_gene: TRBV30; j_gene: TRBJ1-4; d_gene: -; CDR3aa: CAWSVRRDEKLFF; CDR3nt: TGTGCCTGGAGTGTACGGAGGGATGAAAAACTGTTTTTT
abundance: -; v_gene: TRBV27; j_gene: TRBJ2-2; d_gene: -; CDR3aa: CASRSRLDTGELFF; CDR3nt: TGTGCCAGCAGATCCAGACTGGACACCGGGGAGCTGTTTTTT
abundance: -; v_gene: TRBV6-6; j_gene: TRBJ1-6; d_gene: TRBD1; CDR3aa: CASSQGGSPLHF; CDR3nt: TGTGCCAGCAGTCAGGGGGGTTCACCCCTCCACTTT
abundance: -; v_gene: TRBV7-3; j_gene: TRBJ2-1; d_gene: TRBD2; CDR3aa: CASSSGGASYNEQFF; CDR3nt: TGTGCCAGCAGCTCCGGGGGGGCCTCCTACAATGAGCAGTTCTTC
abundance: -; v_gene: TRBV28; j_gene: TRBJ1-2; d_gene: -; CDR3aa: CASSLVGGNGYTF; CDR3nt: TGTGCCAGCAGTTTGGTGGGGGGGAATGGCTACACCTTC
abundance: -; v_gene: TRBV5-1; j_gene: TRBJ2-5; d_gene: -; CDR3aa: CASSPSPGETQYF; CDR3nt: TGCGCCAGCAGTCCTAGCCCGGGAGAGACCCAGTACTTC
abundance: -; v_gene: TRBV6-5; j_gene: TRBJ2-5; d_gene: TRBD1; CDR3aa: CASTSKGAEETQYF; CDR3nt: TGTGCCAGCACCTCAAAGGGGGCCGAGGAGACCCAGTACTTC
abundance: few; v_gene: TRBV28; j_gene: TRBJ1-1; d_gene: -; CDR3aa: CASSRTWDGSEAFF; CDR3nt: TGTGCCAGCAGTAGGACATGGGACGGATCTGAAGCTTTCTTT
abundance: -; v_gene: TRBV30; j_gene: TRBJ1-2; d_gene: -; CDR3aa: CAWEVESYGYTF; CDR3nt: TGTGCCTGGGAAGTCGAAAGCTATGGCTACACCTTC
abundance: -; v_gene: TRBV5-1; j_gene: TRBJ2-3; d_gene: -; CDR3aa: CASSGTGPDTQYF; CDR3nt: TGCGCCAGCAGCGGTACGGGCCCAGATACGCAGTATTTT
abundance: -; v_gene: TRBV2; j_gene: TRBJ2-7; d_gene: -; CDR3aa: CASRDSPYEQYF; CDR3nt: TGTGCCAGCAGGGACAGTCCCTACGAGCAGTACTTC
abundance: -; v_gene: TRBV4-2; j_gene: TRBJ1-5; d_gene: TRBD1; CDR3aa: CASSPDRLNQPQHF; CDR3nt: TGTGCCAGCAGCCCGGACAGGTTAAATCAGCCCCAGCATTTT
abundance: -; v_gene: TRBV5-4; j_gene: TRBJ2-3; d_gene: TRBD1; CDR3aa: CASSVGQGTDTQYF; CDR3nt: TGTGCCAGCAGCGTAGGACAGGGGACAGATACGCAGTATTTT
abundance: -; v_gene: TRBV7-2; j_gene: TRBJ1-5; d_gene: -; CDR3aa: CASSLGGYGNQPQHF; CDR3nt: TGTGCCAGCAGCTTAGGGGGATATGGCAATCAGCCCCAGCATTTT
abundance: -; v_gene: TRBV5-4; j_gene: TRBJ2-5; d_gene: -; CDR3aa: CASRRESQETQYF; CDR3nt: TGTGCCAGCAGGAGGGAGTCCCAAGAGACCCAGTACTTC
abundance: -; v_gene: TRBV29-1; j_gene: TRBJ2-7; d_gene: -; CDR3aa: CSVGRGHEQYF; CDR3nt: TGCAGCGTTGGTAGGGGTCACGAGCAGTACTTC
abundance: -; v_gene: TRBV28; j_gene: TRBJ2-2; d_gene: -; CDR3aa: CASTPSGTGELFF; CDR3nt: TGTGCCAGCACCCCCTCGGGCACCGGGGAGCTGTTTTTT
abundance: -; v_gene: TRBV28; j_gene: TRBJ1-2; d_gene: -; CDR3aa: CASSPAGTYGYTF; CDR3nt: TGTGCCAGCAGTCCCGCAGGGACCTATGGCTACACCTTC
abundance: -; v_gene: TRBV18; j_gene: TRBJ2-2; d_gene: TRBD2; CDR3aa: CASSSLAGPFFSGELFF; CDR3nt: TGTGCCAGCTCAAGCTTAGCGGGACCCTTCTTTTCCGGGGAGCTGTTTTTT
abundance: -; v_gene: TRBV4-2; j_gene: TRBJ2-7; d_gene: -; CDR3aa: CASSQVNVQGYEQYF; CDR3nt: TGTGCCAGCAGCCAAGTCAATGTTCAAGGGTACGAGCAGTACTTC
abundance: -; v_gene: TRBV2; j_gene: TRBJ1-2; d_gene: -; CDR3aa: CASNPKRVGSWGSTNYGYTF; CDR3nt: TGTGCCAGCAACCCGAAGAGGGTGGGGTCGTGGGGGAGTACTAACTATGGCTACACCTTC